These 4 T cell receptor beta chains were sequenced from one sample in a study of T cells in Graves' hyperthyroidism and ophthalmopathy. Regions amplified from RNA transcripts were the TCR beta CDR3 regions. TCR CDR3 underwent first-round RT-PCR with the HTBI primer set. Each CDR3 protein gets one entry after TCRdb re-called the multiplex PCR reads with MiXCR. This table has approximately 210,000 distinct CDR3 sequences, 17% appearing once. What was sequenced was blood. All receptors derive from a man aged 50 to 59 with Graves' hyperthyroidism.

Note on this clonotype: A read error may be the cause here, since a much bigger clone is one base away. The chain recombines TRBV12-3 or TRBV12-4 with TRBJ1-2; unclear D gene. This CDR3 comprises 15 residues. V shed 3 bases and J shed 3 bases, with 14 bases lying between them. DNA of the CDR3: TGTGCCAGCAGTTTCACCGGGAAAGTGGACTATGGCTACACCTTC. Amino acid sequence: CASSFTGKVDYGYTF.

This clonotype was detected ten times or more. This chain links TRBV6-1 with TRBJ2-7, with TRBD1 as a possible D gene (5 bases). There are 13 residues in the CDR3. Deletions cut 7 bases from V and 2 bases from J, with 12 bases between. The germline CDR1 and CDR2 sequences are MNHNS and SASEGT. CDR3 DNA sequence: TGTGCCAGCATGAACAGGCTTGCCTACGAGCAGTACTTC. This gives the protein CASMNRLAYEQYF.

Here the CDR3 DNA reads TGTGCCAGCAGCTTGAGAGGGGACTCCTTCTACAATGAGCAGTTCTTC. Protein sequence: CASSLRGDSFYNEQFF. This chain connects TRBV7-8 to TRBJ2-1, with D possibly TRBD2 on 6 matching bases. V was shortened by 3 bases and J by 3 bases, with 15 bases between the two germline ends. The CDR3 has 16 residues. CDR1 and CDR2 (germline): SGHVS, FQNEAQ.

Here the CDR3 DNA reads TGTGCCAGCAGTTGGGTGGGGAATGAGCAGTTCTTC. Its translation is CASSWVGNEQFF. The chain links TRBV7-9 to TRBJ2-1; D not certain. Between the trimmed V and J ends, which lost 6 bases and 7 bases, there was a span of 10 bases. The CDR3 consists of 12 residues. Germline values: CDR1 SEHNR, CDR2 FQNEAQ (reference sequence).